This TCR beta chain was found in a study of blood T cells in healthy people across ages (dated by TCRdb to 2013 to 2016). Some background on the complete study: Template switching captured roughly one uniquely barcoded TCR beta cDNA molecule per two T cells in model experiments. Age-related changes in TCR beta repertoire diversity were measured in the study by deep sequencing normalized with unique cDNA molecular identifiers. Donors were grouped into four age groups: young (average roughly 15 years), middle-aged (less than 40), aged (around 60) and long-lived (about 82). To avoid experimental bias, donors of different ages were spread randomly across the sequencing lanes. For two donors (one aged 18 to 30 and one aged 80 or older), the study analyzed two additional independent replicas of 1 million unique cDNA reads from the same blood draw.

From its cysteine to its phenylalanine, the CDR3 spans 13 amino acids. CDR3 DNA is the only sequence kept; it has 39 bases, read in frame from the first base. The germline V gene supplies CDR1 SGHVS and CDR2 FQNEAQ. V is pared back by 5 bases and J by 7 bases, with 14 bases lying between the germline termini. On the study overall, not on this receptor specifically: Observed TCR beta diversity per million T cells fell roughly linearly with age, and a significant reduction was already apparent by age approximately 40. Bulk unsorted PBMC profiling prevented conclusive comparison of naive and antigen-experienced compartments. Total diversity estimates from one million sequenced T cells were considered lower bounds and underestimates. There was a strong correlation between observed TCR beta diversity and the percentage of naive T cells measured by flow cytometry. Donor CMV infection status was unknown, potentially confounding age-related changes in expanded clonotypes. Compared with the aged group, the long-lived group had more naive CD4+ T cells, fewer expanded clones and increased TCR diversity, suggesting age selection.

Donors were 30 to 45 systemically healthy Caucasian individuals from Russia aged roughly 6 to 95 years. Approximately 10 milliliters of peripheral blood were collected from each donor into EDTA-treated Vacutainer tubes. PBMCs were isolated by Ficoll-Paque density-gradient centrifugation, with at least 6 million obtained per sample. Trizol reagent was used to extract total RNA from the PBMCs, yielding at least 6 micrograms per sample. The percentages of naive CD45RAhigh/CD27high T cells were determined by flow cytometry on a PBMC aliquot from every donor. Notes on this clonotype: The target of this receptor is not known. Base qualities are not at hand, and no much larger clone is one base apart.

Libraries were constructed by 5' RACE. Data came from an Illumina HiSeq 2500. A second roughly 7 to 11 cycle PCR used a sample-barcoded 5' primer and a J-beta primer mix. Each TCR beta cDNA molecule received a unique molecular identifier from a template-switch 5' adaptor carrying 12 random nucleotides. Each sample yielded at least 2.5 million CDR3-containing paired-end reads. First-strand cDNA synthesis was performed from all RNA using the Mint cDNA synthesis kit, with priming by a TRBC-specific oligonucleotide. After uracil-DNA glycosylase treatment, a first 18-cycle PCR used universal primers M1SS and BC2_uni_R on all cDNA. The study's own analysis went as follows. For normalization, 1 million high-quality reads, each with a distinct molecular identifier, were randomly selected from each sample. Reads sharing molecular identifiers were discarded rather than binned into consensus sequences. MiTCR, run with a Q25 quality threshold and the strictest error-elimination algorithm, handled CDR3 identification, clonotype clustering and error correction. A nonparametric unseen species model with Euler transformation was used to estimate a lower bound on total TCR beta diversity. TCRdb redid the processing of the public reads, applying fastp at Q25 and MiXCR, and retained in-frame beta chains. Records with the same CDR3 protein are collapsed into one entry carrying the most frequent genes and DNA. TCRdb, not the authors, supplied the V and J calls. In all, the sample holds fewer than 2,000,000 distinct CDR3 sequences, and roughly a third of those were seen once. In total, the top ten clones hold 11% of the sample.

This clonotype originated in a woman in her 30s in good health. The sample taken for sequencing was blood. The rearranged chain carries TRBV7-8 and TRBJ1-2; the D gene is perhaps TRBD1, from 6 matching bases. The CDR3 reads CASSPSGAVGYTF. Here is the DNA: TGTGCCAGCAGCCCCTCGGGGGCCGTTGGCTACACCTTC.